Below are 25 T cell receptor beta chains sequenced from a single sample in a study of identical twins. MiXCR, applied by TCRdb to the 5' RACE reads, yields one record per CDR3 protein. The table shows 540,000 or so distinct CDR3 sequences, with about 22% occurring only once. The same data also contributed to another study, on yellow fever vaccine responses in identical twins.

The specimen sequenced was CD4+ T cells sorted from blood. Receptors originate from a young woman in good health.

The chain employs TRBV29-1 and TRBJ1-4; possible D gene TRBD1, 5 bases. Germline assignment: CDR1 SQVTM and CDR2 ANQGSEA. Between the trimmed V and J ends, which lost 0 bases and 8 bases, there was a span of 19 bases. The CDR3 consists of 16 residues. This chain's CDR3 is CSVEDRTIDGGEKLFF. The CDR3 region has the DNA TGCAGCGTTGAAGATCGGACAATCGATGGCGGCGAAAAACTGTTTTTT.

This chain links TRBV12-3 or TRBV12-4 with TRBJ2-3, with 12 bases fitting TRBD2. V lost 6 bases to trimming and J lost 3 bases; unmatched junction nucleotides: 7. CDR3 length: 16 residues. The CDR3 loop reads CASSHRLAGATDTQYF. DNA for the CDR3: TGTGCCAGCAGCCACCGACTAGCGGGAGCTACAGATACGCAGTATTTT.

The V and J genes are TRBV3-1 and TRBJ2-3, with D uncertain. V lost 0 bases, J lost 0 bases, and 10 bases lay in between. Germline V CDR1 and CDR2: LGHDT, YNNKEL (reference sequence). CDR3 length: 16 amino acids. CDR3 nucleotide sequence: TGTGCCAGCAGCCAAGAAATAAGTTCGAGCACAGATACGCAGTATTTT. It translates to CASSQEISSSTDTQYF.

The rearrangement uses TRBV24-1 and TRBJ2-7, with 14 bases aligning to TRBD2. The ends lost 3 bases at V and 6 bases at J; junction bases unmatched: 24. The CDR3 has 22 amino acids. Per the germline V gene, CDR1 is KGHDR and CDR2 is SFDVKD. CDR3 nucleotide sequence: TGTGCCACCAGTGATGAGAAATCCGCCGGGACTAGCGGGAGTTTAGGGTGTTGCGAGCAGTACTTC. It is translated as CATSDEKSAGTSGSLGCCEQYF.

This sequence joins TRBV5-1 and TRBJ2-3; D uncertain. Germline V lookup: CDR1 SGHRS, CDR2 YFSETQ. The CDR3 covers 14 residues. The germline V and J ends were trimmed by 0 bases and 8 bases, with 13 bases remaining between them. CDR3 DNA sequence: TGCGCCAGCAGCTTGGTGGACCCGAGTACTACGCAGTATTTT. Its protein product is CASSLVDPSTTQYF.

The chain has TRBV27 and TRBJ2-1; TRBD1 might be the D (5 bases). CDR3 length: 15 residues. Trimming stripped 1 base from V and 7 bases from J, with 14 bases between. Germline V lookup: CDR1 MNHEY, CDR2 SMNVEV (reference sequence). The CDR3 DNA reads as TGTGCCAGCAGTTTATTACGGACAAAAGCTAATGAGCAGTTCTTC. As protein: CASSLLRTKANEQFF.

This clonotype was detected many times. The chain is built from TRBV5-5 and TRBJ2-7; tentatively, D is TRBD2 (5 bases). Deletions cut 4 bases from V and 5 bases from J, with 10 bases between. The CDR3 consists of 12 residues. Germline-derived CDR1 and CDR2 are SGHKS and YYEKEE (reference sequence). CDR3 protein: CASSPDGDEQYF. CDR3 sequence (DNA): TGTGCCAGCAGCCCTGACGGGGACGAGCAGTACTTC.

This clonotype was picked up a small number of times. The V gene is TRBV15, the J gene TRBJ2-7; D remains ambiguous. Per the germline V gene, CDR1 is LNHNV and CDR2 is YYDKDF (reference sequence). The CDR3 has 12 residues. The V end was cut by 0 bases, the J end by 6 bases, with 6 bases between. The DNA for the CDR3 is TGTGCCACCAGCAGAGATCGGGTCGAGCAGTACGTC. Translated: CATSRDRVEQYV.

The table lists this clonotype with a few counts. The chain has TRBV5-1 and TRBJ2-3; 9 nucleotides align to TRBD2. V lost 0 bases and J lost 4; bases outside the gene matches: 3. This CDR3 is 15 amino acids long. Germline V gives CDR1 SGHRS, CDR2 YFSETQ. CDR3 sequence: CASSLGPSGADTQYF. The CDR3 nucleotides read TGCGCCAGCAGCTTGGGCCCTAGCGGGGCAGATACGCAGTATTTT.

The sample holds a few counts of this clonotype. The rearrangement uses TRBV7-7 and TRBJ2-1; TRBD1 matches at 10 bases. V lost 0 bases, J lost 3 bases, and 5 bases stayed unmatched. The CDR3 spans 17 residues. CDR1 is SSHAT, CDR2 FNYEAQ, per germline (reference sequence). The CDR3 bases are TGTGCCAGCAGCTTAGCCCCGGGACAGGGGCGCTACAATGAGCAGTTCTTC. Its protein product is CASSLAPGQGRYNEQFF. Together with reference TRBV7-7 and TRBJ2-1, the CDR3 gives the full variable domain: GAGVSQSPRYKVTKRGQDVTLRCDPISSHATLYWYQQALGQGPEFLTYFNYEAQPDKSGLPSDRFSAERPEGSISTLTIQRTEQRDSAMYRCASSLAPGQGRYNEQFFGPGTRLTVL.

This clonotype was observed a handful of times. The chain combines TRBV5-1 with TRBJ2-6; 8 nucleotides agree with TRBD1. Trimming cost V 4 bases and J 0 bases; bases outside gene matches: 9. Germline V gene lookup returns CDR1 SGHRS and CDR2 YFSETQ. The CDR3 extends over 18 amino acids. The CDR3 nucleotides read TGCGCCAGCAGCGGAAGACAGGGGACCAGCTCTGGGGCCAACGTCCTGACTTTC. Protein sequence: CASSGRQGTSSGANVLTF.

This clonotype was seen repeatedly, ten times or more. The chain recombines TRBV12-3 or TRBV12-4 with TRBJ1-2; a possible D gene is TRBD1 (5 bases). The CDR3 covers 15 residues. The ends were cut back, 6 bases at V and 0 bases at J, with 14 bases in the middle. CDR3 loop: CASSPSGKANYGYTF. The CDR3 region has the DNA TGTGCCAGCAGCCCCTCAGGGAAAGCTAACTATGGCTACACCTTC.

V is TRBV12-3 or TRBV12-4 and J is TRBJ2-5; TRBD1 is a possible D gene (5 bases). This CDR3 has 13 residues. V was clipped by 6 bases and J by 3 bases, with 11 bases between them. The CDR3 region is CASRSRQKETQYF. The CDR3 nucleotides are TGTGCCAGCAGATCAAGACAGAAAGAGACCCAGTACTTC.

The chain has TRBV3-1 and TRBJ2-1; D might be TRBD2 (5 bases). The length of the CDR3 is 13 residues. The ends were cut back, 5 bases at V and 9 bases at J, with 14 bases in the middle. Germline CDR1 LGHDT, CDR2 YNNKEL (reference sequence). CDR3 sequence: CASSGEIEGEQFF. As DNA, the CDR3 is TGTGCCAGCAGCGGGGAAATAGAGGGTGAGCAGTTCTTC.

The rearrangement joins TRBV12-5 to TRBJ1-1, with TRBD1 matching over 9 bases. V lost 11 bases, J lost 5 bases, and 15 bases stayed unmatched. The length of the CDR3 is 15 residues. CDR1 and CDR2 from the germline V gene are LGHNT and FRNRAP. DNA for the CDR3: TGTGCTTCCACACCCCGGGACAGGGTGGGTACTGAAGCTTTCTTT. It specifies CASTPRDRVGTEAFF.

This clonotype was observed a few times. The chain links TRBV7-9 to TRBJ1-5; D is ambiguous. From germline, CDR1 is SEHNR and CDR2 FQNEAQ (reference sequence). The CDR3 loop spans 14 amino acids. V was clipped by 8 bases and J by 0 bases, with 11 bases between them. CDR3 sequence (DNA): TGTGCCAGCTCGACGGGGTATAGCAATCAGCCCCAGCATTTT. Its translation is CASSTGYSNQPQHF.

This clonotype showed up just a few times. J is TRBJ2-1 and V is TRBV5-5; TRBD2 aligns across 7 bases. Germline V gives CDR1 SGHKS, CDR2 YYEKEE (reference sequence). The CDR3 loop spans 14 amino acids. Losses at the gene ends were 5 bases for V and 1 base for J; bases not matched to a gene: 3. The CDR3 DNA sequence: TGTGCCAGCAGAATGGGAGGGTCCTACAATGAGCAGTTCTTC. Its translation: CASRMGGSYNEQFF.

The rearrangement uses TRBV14 and TRBJ2-1; 13 bases line up with TRBD2. The CDR3 consists of 17 residues. After removal of 2 bases from V and 4 bases from J, the junction contained 5 bases not matched to a gene. The germline CDR1 and CDR2 sequences are SGHDN and FVKESK. DNA of the CDR3: TGTGCCAGCAGCCAACGGGGGACTAGCGGGGAGTACAATGAGCAGTTCTTC. It translates to CASSQRGTSGEYNEQFF. The full variable domain, its missing parts supplied by reference TRBV14 and TRBJ2-1, is EAGVTQFPSHSVIEKGQTVTLRCDPISGHDNLYWYRRVMGKEIKFLLHFVKESKQDESGMPNNRFLAERTGGTYSTLKVQPAELEDSGVYFCASSQRGTSGEYNEQFFGPGTRLTVL.

The rearrangement joins TRBV10-3 to TRBJ2-1; a possible D gene is TRBD2 (5 bases). The CDR3 loop spans 13 amino acids. Trimming shortened V by 4 bases and J by 3 bases, and 7 bases separated the two germline ends. CDR1 ENHRY and CDR2 SYGVKD come from the germline V gene. The CDR3 nucleotides are TGTGCCATCAGTGCCAGCGGCTACAATGAGCAGTTCTTC. As protein: CAISASGYNEQFF.

This clonotype was counted only a few times. The V call is TRBV4-1, the J call TRBJ1-3; D unresolved. There are 12 residues in the CDR3. Germline values: CDR1 MGHRA, CDR2 YSYEKL. V lost 2 bases and J lost 4, with 3 bases in between. CDR3 residues: CASSQPGNTIYF. DNA of the CDR3: TGCGCCAGCAGCCAACCGGGAAACACCATATATTTT.

The CDR3 spells CASSTRLVENEKLFF. CDR3 in DNA: TGTGCCAGCAGCACGCGGCTGGTTGAGAATGAAAAACTGTTTTTT. The chain employs TRBV7-2 and TRBJ1-4; D unclear. This CDR3 has 15 residues. Per the germline V gene, CDR1 is SGHTA and CDR2 is FQGNSA. Trimming pared 5 bases from V and 5 bases from J, leaving 15 bases between.

This chain uses TRBV2 with TRBJ1-5, with 10 bases that match TRBD1. In germline, CDR1 is SNHLY, CDR2 FYNNEI. The J segment lost 7 bases and the V segment lost 4 bases, leaving 4 bases of the junction unmatched. The CDR3 consists of 14 residues. The CDR3 here is CASSGQGARQPQHF. CDR3 DNA sequence: TGTGCCAGCAGTGGACAGGGGGCTCGGCAGCCCCAGCATTTT.

The genes are TRBV12-3 or TRBV12-4 and TRBJ2-7; D call uncertain. The length of the CDR3 is 14 residues. V was shortened by 6 bases and J by 7 bases, with 19 bases between the two germline ends. In DNA form, the CDR3 reads TGTGCCAGCAGCCAGACCTCTAACGCGAGGGAGCAGTACTTC. Translation gives CASSQTSNAREQYF.

The CDR3: CASSPQPGLAGGNEQFF. DNA for the CDR3: TGCGCCAGCAGCCCTCAACCGGGACTAGCGGGAGGCAATGAGCAGTTCTTC. The chain uses TRBV5-1 and TRBJ2-1, with 15 bases lining up with TRBD2. Per germline, CDR1 SGHRS and CDR2 YFSETQ. The CDR3 has 17 residues. With V trimmed by 4 bases and J by 6 bases, 8 bases remained unmatched.

The chain links TRBV29-1 to TRBJ1-1; no reliable D call. This CDR3 region has 15 residues. Trimming shortened V by 4 bases and J by 0 bases, and 15 bases separated the two germline ends. Germline loops: CDR1 SQVTM, CDR2 ANQGSEA. The CDR3 DNA reads as TGCAGCGTTGTTATGGCGGTTCGCATGAACACTGAAGCTTTCTTT. Amino acid sequence: CSVVMAVRMNTEAFF.